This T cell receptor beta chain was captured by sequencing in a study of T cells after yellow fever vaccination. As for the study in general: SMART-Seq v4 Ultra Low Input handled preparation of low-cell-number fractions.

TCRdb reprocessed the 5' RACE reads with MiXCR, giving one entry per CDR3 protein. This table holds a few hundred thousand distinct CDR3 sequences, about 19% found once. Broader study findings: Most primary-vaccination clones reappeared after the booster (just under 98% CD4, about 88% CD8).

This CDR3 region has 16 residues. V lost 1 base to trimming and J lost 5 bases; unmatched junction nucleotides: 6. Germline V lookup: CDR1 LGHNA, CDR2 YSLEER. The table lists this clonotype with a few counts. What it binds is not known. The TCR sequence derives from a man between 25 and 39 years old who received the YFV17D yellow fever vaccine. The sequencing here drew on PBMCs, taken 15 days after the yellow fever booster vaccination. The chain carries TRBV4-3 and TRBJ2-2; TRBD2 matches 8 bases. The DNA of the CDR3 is TGCGCCAGCAGCCAAGGAGGACTAGCAGGGACCGGGGAGCTGTTTTTT. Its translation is CASSQGGLAGTGELFF.